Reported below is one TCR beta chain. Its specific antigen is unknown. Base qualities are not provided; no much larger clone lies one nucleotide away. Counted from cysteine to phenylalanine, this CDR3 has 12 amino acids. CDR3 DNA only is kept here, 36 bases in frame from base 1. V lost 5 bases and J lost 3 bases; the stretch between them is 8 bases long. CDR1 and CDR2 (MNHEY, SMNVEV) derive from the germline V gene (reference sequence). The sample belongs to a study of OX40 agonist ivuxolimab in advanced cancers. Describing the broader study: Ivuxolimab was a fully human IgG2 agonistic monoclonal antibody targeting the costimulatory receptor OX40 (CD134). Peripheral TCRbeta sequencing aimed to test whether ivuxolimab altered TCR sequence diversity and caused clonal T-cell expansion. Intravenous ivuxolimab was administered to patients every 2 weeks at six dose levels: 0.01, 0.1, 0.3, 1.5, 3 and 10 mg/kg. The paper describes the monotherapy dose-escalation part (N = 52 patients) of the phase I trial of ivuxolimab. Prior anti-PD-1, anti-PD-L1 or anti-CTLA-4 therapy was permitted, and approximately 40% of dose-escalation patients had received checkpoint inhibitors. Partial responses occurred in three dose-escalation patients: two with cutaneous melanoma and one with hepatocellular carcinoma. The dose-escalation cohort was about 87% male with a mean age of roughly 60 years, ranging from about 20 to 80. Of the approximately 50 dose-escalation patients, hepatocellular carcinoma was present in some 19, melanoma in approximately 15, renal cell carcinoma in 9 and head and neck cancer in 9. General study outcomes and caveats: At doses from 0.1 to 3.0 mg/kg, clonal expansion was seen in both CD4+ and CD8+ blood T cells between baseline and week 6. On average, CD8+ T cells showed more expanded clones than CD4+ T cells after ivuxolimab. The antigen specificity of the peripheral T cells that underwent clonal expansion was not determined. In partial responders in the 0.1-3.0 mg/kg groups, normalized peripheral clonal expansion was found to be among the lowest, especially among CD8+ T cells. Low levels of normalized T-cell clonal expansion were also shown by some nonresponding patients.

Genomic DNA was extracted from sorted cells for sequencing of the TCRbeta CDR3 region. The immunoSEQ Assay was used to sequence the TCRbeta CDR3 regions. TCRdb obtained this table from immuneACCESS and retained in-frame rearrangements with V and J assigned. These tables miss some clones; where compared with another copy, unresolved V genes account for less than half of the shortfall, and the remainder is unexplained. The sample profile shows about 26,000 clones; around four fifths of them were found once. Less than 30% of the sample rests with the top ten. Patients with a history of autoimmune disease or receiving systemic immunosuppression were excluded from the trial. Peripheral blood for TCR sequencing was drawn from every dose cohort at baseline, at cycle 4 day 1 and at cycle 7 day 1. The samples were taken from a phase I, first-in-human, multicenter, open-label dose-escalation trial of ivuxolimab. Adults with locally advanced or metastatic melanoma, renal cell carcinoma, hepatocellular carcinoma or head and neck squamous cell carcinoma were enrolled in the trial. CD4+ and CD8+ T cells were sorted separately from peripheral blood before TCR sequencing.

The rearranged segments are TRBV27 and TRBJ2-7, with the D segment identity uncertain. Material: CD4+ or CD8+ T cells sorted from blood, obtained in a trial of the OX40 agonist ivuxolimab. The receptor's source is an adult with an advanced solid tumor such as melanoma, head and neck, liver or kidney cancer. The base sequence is TGTGCCAGCAGTGATTCGGGCTACGAGCAGTACTTC. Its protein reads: CASSDSGYEQYF.